The 18 T cell receptor beta chains in this list originate from one sample, sequenced in a study of blood T cells in healthy people across ages. Sample-barcoded 5' priming and a J-beta primer mix drove a second PCR of roughly 6 to 12 cycles. Using its own MiXCR run on the 5' RACE reads, TCRdb lists one record per CDR3 protein. The sample includes around 670,000 distinct CDR3 sequences, about 30% of them seen just once. The material sequenced was blood. These receptors were taken from a woman older than 75 in good health.

This clonotype was seen at least ten times. No DNA is shown, since the ends of the CDR3 on it are uncertain; the CDR3 is the one TCRdb lists. J is TRBJ2-1 and V is TRBV20-1; TRBD1 reflects the table's D call only, with no check against the DNA. Termini included, the CDR3 measures 11 amino acids. Germline V gene data show CDR1 as DFQATT and CDR2 as SNEGSKA (reference sequence). CDR3: CSARVGTGAFF.

This clonotype turned up a few times. The rearrangement joins TRBV6-6 to TRBJ1-5; D is ambiguous. Trimming took off 7 bases at V and 6 bases at J, with 19 bases between the two ends. Germline V lookup: CDR1 MNHNY, CDR2 SVGAGI (reference sequence). This CDR3 contains 15 residues. The CDR3 DNA follows: TGTGCCAGCACTCCCGTAAGTTCTATGTCTCAGCCCCAGCATTTT. This sequence encodes CASTPVSSMSQPQHF.

This clonotype was seen many times. The chain recombines TRBV9 with TRBJ2-1; no firm D call. Trimming removed 4 bases from V and 0 bases from J, with 11 bases in between. The CDR3 sequence is 15 residues long. Germline V gives CDR1 SGDLS, CDR2 YYNGEE. The CDR3 DNA reads as TGTGCCAGCAGCCCCAATGTTCGCTCCTACAATGAGCAGTTCTTC. This encodes CASSPNVRSYNEQFF.

This clonotype was recorded a few times. A read error is possible here, since a much larger clone lies one base away. The rearrangement uses TRBV24-1 and TRBJ2-7; 8 bases line up with TRBD1. Trimming at V came to 7 bases and at J to 7 bases, leaving 11 bases not matched to a gene. Germline V gene data show CDR1 as KGHDR and CDR2 as SFDVKD. This CDR3 comprises 14 residues. The CDR3 bases are TGTGCCACCAGGGGGGACAGGCCCGGGGATGAGCAGTACTTC. Amino acid sequence: CATRGDRPGDEQYF.

This clonotype was counted many times. The chain joins TRBV4-3 to TRBJ2-1; tentatively, D is TRBD1 or TRBD2 (5 bases each). The CDR3 contains 14 residues. The germline V gene has CDR1 LGHNA and CDR2 YSLEER. V was pared by 8 bases and J by 1 base, with 12 bases between. This chain's CDR3 is CASCRDLSYNEQFF. DNA of the CDR3: TGCGCCAGCTGCCGGGACCTTTCCTACAATGAGCAGTTCTTC.

About this clonotype itself: A much larger clonotype is one base distant, so this may be a read error. The chain combines TRBV20-1 with TRBJ1-5; D uncertain. The CDR3 consists of 13 residues. The germline CDR1 and CDR2 sequences are DFQATT and SNEGSKA (reference sequence). CDR3 DNA sequence: TGCAGTGCTGGGGAGGGTAGCGATCAGCCCCAGCATTTT. Residues: CSAGEGSDQPQHF.

The chain carries TRBV20-1 and TRBJ2-3, with TRBD2 matching 7 bases. The V gene end was trimmed by 4 bases and the J gene end by 3 bases; junction bases not matched to a gene: 7. The CDR3 totals 14 residues. Germline CDR1 DFQATT, CDR2 SNEGSKA (reference sequence). CDR3 in amino acids: CSATLGEGTDTQYF. The CDR3 region has the DNA TGCAGTGCTACCTTAGGGGAGGGGACAGATACGCAGTATTTT.

The gene calls are TRBV7-3 and TRBJ1-2, with no clear D. CDR3 length: 11 amino acids. From germline, CDR1 is SGHTA and CDR2 FQGTGA. Trimming took off 4 bases at V and 8 bases at J, with 8 bases between the two ends. Here the CDR3 reads CASSSSTGYTF. DNA of the CDR3: TGTGCCAGCAGCTCGTCTACAGGCTACACCTTC.

Notes on this clonotype: Germline is not matched at one junction end, which may reflect a read error. The chain uses TRBV3-1 and TRBJ2-2; D is ambiguous. Looked up from germline, CDR1 is LGHDT and CDR2 is YNNKEL (reference sequence). The CDR3 runs 15 residues. The CDR3 region is CTSSQWNSDTGELFF. The CDR3 DNA reads as TGTACCAGCAGCCAGTGGAATTCTGACACCGGGGAGCTGTTTTTT.

The chain couples TRBV20-1 to TRBJ2-5, with TRBD2 as a possible D gene (6 bases). This CDR3 comprises 14 residues. Between the trimmed V and J ends, which lost 6 bases and 5 bases, there was a span of 19 bases. Germline CDR1 is DFQATT and CDR2 is SNEGSKA (reference sequence). CDR3 DNA: TGCAGTGCCCCCTGGGTAGCGGAGGGGGAGACCCAGTACTTC. Amino acid sequence: CSAPWVAEGETQYF.

Many counts were recorded for this clonotype. V is TRBV6-2 or TRBV6-3 and J is TRBJ1-1; D gene uncertain. CDR1 MNHEY and CDR2 SVGEGT come from the germline V gene. The CDR3 covers 12 residues. Trimming cost V 2 bases and J 0 bases, with 1 base left between them. CDR3 in DNA: TGTGCCAGCAGTTACGTGAACACTGAAGCTTTCTTT. The encoded protein is CASSYVNTEAFF.

The chain carries TRBV27 and TRBJ2-5, with D possibly matching TRBD1 (8 bases). The J call is uncertain, as TRBJ2-7 better fits the DNA end. The CDR3 covers 16 residues. The germline V gene has CDR1 MNHEY and CDR2 SMNVEV (reference sequence). The CDR3 bases are TGTGCCAGCAGTAGAGGGGGGGCAGGGGGCCTGTTCGAGCAGTACTTC. Protein product: CASSRGGAGGLFEQYF.

This clonotype was observed at least ten times. The chain uses TRBV9 and TRBJ1-5; D is unclear. Germline V gene data show CDR1 as SGDLS and CDR2 as YYNGEE. CDR3 length: 15 amino acids. The V and J ends lost 0 bases and 6 bases respectively, with 13 bases between them. CDR3 in DNA: TGTGCCAGCAGCGTAGATGACCGCGCAAGTCAGCCCCAGCATTTT. It is translated as CASSVDDRASQPQHF.

A note on this clonotype: One base away lies a much larger clone, so this may be a sequencing read error. CDR3 protein: CASSQEPGLATSSYNEQYF. The CDR3 DNA sequence: TGCGCCAGCAGCCAAGAGCCGGGACTAGCCACGAGCTCCTACAATGAGCAGTACTTC. The genes are TRBV4-1 and TRBJ2-1; 9 nucleotides line up with TRBD2. The DNA end favors TRBJ2-7, so the J call may be wrong. CDR1 and CDR2 (germline): MGHRA, YSYEKL. This CDR3 comprises 19 residues.

Only one count was recorded for this clonotype. A much larger clone is a single base away; this may be a read error. The chain combines TRBV5-5 with TRBJ2-6; TRBD1 might be the D (5 bases). The CDR3 extends over 16 amino acids. The germline CDR1 and CDR2 sequences are SGHKS and YYEKEE (reference sequence). The CDR3 protein is CASSLAAQTGASVLTF. Written as DNA, the CDR3 is TGTGCCAGCAGCTTGGCCGCGCAAACTGGGGCCAGCGTCCTGACTTTC.

In the case of this clonotype: This could be a read error, since a much larger clone is one nucleotide away. This sequence joins TRBV20-1 and TRBJ2-7, with TRBD1 identical over 8 bases. CDR1 and CDR2 from the germline V gene are DFQATT and SNEGSKA (reference sequence). This CDR3 has 14 residues. The CDR3 loop reads CSAQQGANSYGQYF. In DNA form, the CDR3 reads TGCAGTGCTCAGCAGGGGGCCAACTCCTACGGGCAGTACTTC.

In the case of this clonotype: This may arise from a read error, as a much more abundant clone is one base away. V and J are TRBV7-8 and TRBJ1-2, with TRBD1 matching over 7 bases. The CDR3 is made up of 14 amino acids. Germline-derived CDR1 and CDR2 are SGHVS and FQNEAQ. The DNA of the CDR3 is TGTACCAGCAGCTCCGGGACAGCCGCGTTGGGCTACACCTTC. This gives the protein CTSSSGTAALGYTF.

The chain employs TRBV20-1 and TRBJ2-7, with TRBD1 matching 8 bases. This CDR3 is built from 14 residues. The germline gives CDR1 DFQATT, CDR2 SNEGSKA (reference sequence). Germline trimming cut 0 bases from V and 10 bases from J; bases unmatched to any gene: 11. The CDR3 loop is CSARDQGAIEAQYF. Written as DNA, the CDR3 is TGCAGTGCTAGAGATCAGGGGGCTATAGAGGCCCAGTACTTC.